The next 32 T cell receptor beta chains were all read from a single sample in a study of identifying expanded T cells in peripheral blood. This table comes from immunoSEQ multiplex PCR, and its TCRdb copy is limited to in-frame clones, with some not included. The data show around 120,000 clones, around 88% seen once. The sample comprised blood. Receptors originate from a person aged 18-69 years in good health.

V usage is TRBV2 and J usage is TRBJ2-4; D may be TRBD2 (5 bases). This CDR3 comprises 10 residues. V dropped 6 bases and J dropped 15 bases, with 12 bases sitting between them. Germline loops: CDR1 SNHLY, CDR2 FYNNEI. The CDR3 coding sequence is TGTGCCAGCAGGCGGGTTGAAACGTACTTC. Residues: CASRRVETYF.

CDR3 protein: CASSVAQGTVGELFF. The CDR3, as DNA: TGTGCCAGCAGTGTGGCGCAGGGAACGGTCGGGGAGCTGTTTTTT. The rearrangement uses TRBV2 and TRBJ2-2; D may be TRBD1 (5 bases). This CDR3 spans 15 amino acids. V lost 4 bases and J 7 bases, leaving 16 bases between the germline ends. From germline, CDR1 is SNHLY and CDR2 FYNNEI.

The rearrangement uses TRBV7-2 and TRBJ2-2; D gene uncertain. The CDR3 spans 11 residues. Germline CDR1 SGHTA, CDR2 FQGNSA. The V end was cut by 5 bases, the J end by 7 bases, with 5 bases between. The CDR3 here is CASSPGGELFF. The CDR3, as DNA: TGTGCCAGCAGCCCCGGCGGGGAGCTGTTTTTT.

The chain employs TRBV15 and TRBJ2-2; 9 positions agree with TRBD2. Germline CDR1 is LNHNV and CDR2 is YYDKDF (reference sequence). This CDR3 is 17 amino acids long. Trimming at V came to 6 bases and at J to 4 bases, leaving 12 bases not matched to a gene. The CDR3 reads CATRGGNAGGLTGELFF. In DNA, the CDR3 is TGTGCCACCAGGGGCGGGAACGCGGGGGGGCTCACCGGGGAGCTGTTTTTT.

This sequence joins TRBV7-2 and TRBJ1-1, with D unclear. Germline-derived CDR1 and CDR2 are SGHTA and FQGNSA. This CDR3 is 13 amino acids long. V dropped 5 bases and J dropped 6 bases, with 13 bases sitting between them. In DNA form, the CDR3 reads TGTGCCAGCAGCCCGGCGGGTTATGCTGAAGCTTTCTTT. Its protein product is CASSPAGYAEAFF.

This chain connects TRBV6-1 to TRBJ1-6; 12 bases line up with TRBD1. The CDR3 is made up of 19 amino acids. Germline assignment: CDR1 MNHNS and CDR2 SASEGT. V trimming: 1 base; J trimming: 3 bases; junction bases outside the gene matches: 7. Here the CDR3 reads CASSEDPGQGAFYNSPLHF. In DNA, the CDR3 is TGTGCCAGCAGTGAAGACCCGGGACAGGGGGCCTTCTATAATTCACCCCTCCACTTT.

V and J are TRBV7-6 and TRBJ1-2; TRBD1 might be the D (6 bases). V lost 5 bases to trimming and J lost 4 bases, with 11 bases between them. CDR1 and CDR2 from the germline V gene are SGHVS and FNYEAQ. This CDR3 region has 13 residues. CDR3 nucleotide sequence: TGTGCCAGCAGCGTGGGGGGGCCCTATGGCTACACCTTC. It specifies CASSVGGPYGYTF. Supplemented by reference TRBV7-6 and TRBJ1-2, the full variable domain reads GAGVSQSPRYKVTKRGQDVALRCDPISGHVSLYWYRQALGQGPEFLTYFNYEAQQDKSGLPNDRFSAERPEGSISTLTIQRTEQRDSAMYRCASSVGGPYGYTFGSGTRLTVV.

The gene calls are TRBV4-1 and TRBJ2-3, with 9 bases that match TRBD2. J lost 7 bases, V lost 5 bases, and 13 bases had no gene match. The CDR3 extends over 16 amino acids. The germline V gene has CDR1 MGHRA and CDR2 YSYEKL. CDR3 loop: CASSEIVAGARYTQYF. The DNA of the CDR3 is TGCGCCAGCAGCGAAATTGTAGCGGGGGCTAGATATACGCAGTATTTT.

The V gene is TRBV28, the J gene TRBJ1-6, with 11 nucleotides matching TRBD1. Germline CDR1 MDHEN, CDR2 SYDVKM. The ends lost 11 bases at V and 10 bases at J; junction bases unmatched: 13. The CDR3 is 15 amino acids. DNA of the CDR3: TGTGCCTTACAACTAGGACAGGGGGCTGAATCACCCCTCCACTTT. Translating gives CALQLGQGAESPLHF.

The chain links TRBV28 to TRBJ2-7; a possible D gene is TRBD2 (5 bases). V lost 8 bases and J lost 0, with 17 bases in between. Germline V gene sequence: CDR1 MDHEN, CDR2 SYDVKM. The CDR3 covers 15 residues. As DNA, the CDR3 is TGTGCCAGCGAGGGCCCGGGTCTCAGCTCCTACGAGCAGTACTTC. The encoded protein is CASEGPGLSSYEQYF.

The rearrangement joins TRBV27 to TRBJ2-1; 8 bases line up with TRBD1. The CDR3 consists of 19 residues. Germline-derived CDR1 and CDR2 are MNHEY and SMNVEV (reference sequence). V gave up 7 bases and J gave up 3 bases; unmatched junction bases: 20. CDR3 in DNA: TGTGCCAGCAATTCCCCCACGGGACAGGCTGAGGATTTCTACAATGAGCAGTTCTTC. The encoded protein is CASNSPTGQAEDFYNEQFF.

For the CDR3, the DNA is TGCGCCAGCAGCCAAGATAGGACCGGGACATTACTCTCACCCCTCCACTTT. Translating it yields CASSQDRTGTLLSPLHF. The chain is built from TRBV4-3 and TRBJ1-6; D might be TRBD1 (6 bases). The CDR3 has 17 residues. Germline V lookup: CDR1 LGHNA, CDR2 YSLEER. V lost 0 bases and J 10 bases, leaving 19 bases between the germline ends.

The chain links TRBV4-3 to TRBJ1-2; no firm D call. Germline V gene data show CDR1 as LGHNA and CDR2 as YSLEER. V gave up 5 bases and J gave up 6 bases, with 13 bases separating them. The CDR3 is made up of 13 amino acids. CDR3 in amino acids: CASSSLGGDGYTF. DNA of the CDR3: TGCGCCAGCAGCAGCCTAGGTGGGGATGGCTACACCTTC.

This sequence joins TRBV27 and TRBJ2-7; 9 bases are shared with TRBD1. The CDR3 sequence is 15 residues long. Looked up from germline, CDR1 is MNHEY and CDR2 is SMNVEV (reference sequence). Trimming removed 3 bases from V and 5 bases from J; junction bases left unmatched: 8. The CDR3 region has the DNA TGTGCCAGCAGTTTGGGGGGACAGGGTTTCGACGAGCAGTACTTC. Its protein product is CASSLGGQGFDEQYF.

The CDR3 spells CASSLGTSPNSPLHF. The CDR3 coding sequence is TGTGCCAGCAGCTTAGGGACCAGCCCTAATTCACCCCTCCACTTT. The chain carries TRBV7-2 and TRBJ1-6; D uncertain. Per germline, CDR1 SGHTA and CDR2 FQGNSA. The CDR3 spans 15 residues. Trimming left V 1 base short and J 6 bases short, with 10 bases between.

This chain uses TRBV5-8 with TRBJ2-1; TRBD2 matches at 11 bases. Germline V gene data show CDR1 as SGHTS and CDR2 as YDEGEE. This CDR3 spans 17 amino acids. J was trimmed by 4 bases and V by 3 bases; bases with no gene match: 9. The CDR3 region is CASSWNSGGAGYNEQFF. The CDR3 DNA reads TGTGCCAGCAGCTGGAATAGCGGGGGGGCCGGGTACAATGAGCAGTTCTTC. Supplemented by reference TRBV5-8 and TRBJ2-1, the full variable domain reads EAGVTQSPTHLIKTRGQQATLRCSPISGHTSVYWYQQALGLGLQFLLWYDEGEERNRGNFPPRFSGRQFPNYSSELNVNALELEDSALYLCASSWNSGGAGYNEQFFGPGTRLTVL.

The chain is built from TRBV5-5 and TRBJ1-1; D gene uncertain. The V and J ends lost 4 bases and 5 bases respectively, with 12 bases between them. Per germline, CDR1 SGHKS and CDR2 YYEKEE (reference sequence). CDR3 length equals 13 residues. The CDR3 nucleotides are TGTGCCAGCAGCACGAAGACGGGTACTGAAGCTTTCTTT. It yields the protein CASSTKTGTEAFF. The full variable domain, rest sourced from reference TRBV5-5 and TRBJ1-1, is DAGVTQSPTHLIKTRGQQVTLRCSPISGHKSVSWYQQVLGQGPQFIFQYYEKEERGRGNFPDRFSARQFPNYSSELNVNALLLGDSALYLCASSTKTGTEAFFGQGTRLTVV.

V gene TRBV7-2 combines with J gene TRBJ2-6; 10 nucleotides match TRBD1. J was trimmed by 0 bases and V by 4 bases; bases with no gene match: 6. The length of the CDR3 is 18 residues. Germline CDR1 and CDR2: SGHTA and FQGNSA. CDR3 coding DNA: TGTGCCAGCAGCTATCGACAGGGGGCCCCCTCTGGGGCCAACGTCCTGACTTTC. Residues: CASSYRQGAPSGANVLTF. Supplemented by reference TRBV7-2 and TRBJ2-6, the full variable domain reads GAGVSQSPSNKVTEKGKDVELRCDPISGHTALYWYRQSLGQGLEFLIYFQGNSAPDKSGLPSDRFSAERTGGSVSTLTIQRTQQEDSAVYLCASSYRQGAPSGANVLTFGAGSRLTVL.

This chain connects TRBV5-1 to TRBJ2-7; 12 nucleotides match TRBD2. This CDR3 spans 13 amino acids. V lost 8 bases, J lost 5 bases, and 5 bases stayed unmatched. From germline, CDR1 is SGHRS and CDR2 YFSETQ. CDR3 bases: TGCGCCAGTGGACTAGCGGGGCAGCACGAGCAGTACTTC. Protein: CASGLAGQHEQYF.

V usage is TRBV15 and J usage is TRBJ2-1, with D hard to call. Germline CDR1 is LNHNV and CDR2 is YYDKDF (reference sequence). The CDR3 is 18 amino acids. V lost 5 bases to trimming and J lost 3 bases, with 23 bases between them. CDR3 DNA: TGTGCCACCAGCCGCCTCCGAGCCGGCTACTCGAACTACAATGAGCAGTTCTTC. Translated: CATSRLRAGYSNYNEQFF. The full variable domain, rest sourced from reference TRBV15 and TRBJ2-1, is DAMVIQNPRYQVTQFGKPVTLSCSQTLNHNVMYWYQQKSSQAPKLLFHYYDKDFNNEADTPDNFQSRRPNTSFCFLDIRSPGLGDTAMYLCATSRLRAGYSNYNEQFFGPGTRLTVL.

The chain carries TRBV28 and TRBJ1-2; D might be TRBD1 (5 bases). Germline V gene sequence: CDR1 MDHEN, CDR2 SYDVKM. Trimming took 2 bases from V and 6 from J, leaving 13 bases between them. This CDR3 contains 14 residues. CDR3 sequence reads: CASSLRSGFHGYTF. In DNA form, the CDR3 reads TGTGCCAGCAGTTTAAGATCAGGGTTTCATGGCTACACCTTC.

V is TRBV10-3 and J is TRBJ1-1, with D possibly TRBD1 on 5 matching bases. The CDR3 has 14 residues. V was pared by 7 bases and J by 6 bases, with 18 bases between. Germline values: CDR1 ENHRY, CDR2 SYGVKD. CDR3 DNA: TGTGCCATCACCCGGGCCGGCCAGGGTTCTGAAGCTTTCTTT. Residues: CAITRAGQGSEAFF.

The rearrangement joins TRBV6-1 to TRBJ1-6, with no clear D. Trimming removed 0 bases from V and 1 base from J, with 7 bases in between. The CDR3 covers 16 residues. Germline V gives CDR1 MNHNS, CDR2 SASEGT. Written as DNA, the CDR3 is TGTGCCAGCAGTGAAGCCCGCGTTTCCTATAATTCACCCCTCCACTTT. Translating it yields CASSEARVSYNSPLHF.

This chain uses TRBV5-6 with TRBJ2-7; 11 nucleotides match TRBD1. The germline V gene encodes CDR1 SGHDT and CDR2 YYEEEE. V was pared by 0 bases and J by 4 bases, with 6 bases of the junction left unmatched. The CDR3 sequence is 16 residues long. The CDR3 region is CASSLVTGTGGYEQYF. The CDR3 coding sequence is TGTGCCAGCAGCTTGGTTACGGGGACAGGGGGGTACGAGCAGTACTTC.

The V and J genes are TRBV5-6 and TRBJ2-1; 13 nucleotides match TRBD2. With 6 bases clipped from V and 10 bases from J, the junction kept 10 bases outside the gene matches. The CDR3 is 15 residues long. Germline CDR1 and CDR2: SGHDT and YYEEEE. CDR3 loop: CASNPGLAGLHEQFF. The CDR3 bases are TGTGCCAGCAACCCGGGACTAGCGGGGTTGCACGAGCAGTTCTTC.

This clone was counted a few times. At one boundary the junction diverges from the germline segment, which might be a read error. The rearrangement joins TRBV25-1 to TRBJ1-2, with a possible D match to TRBD1 (6 bases). The CDR3 contains 15 residues. Germline V CDR1 and CDR2: MGHDK, SYGVNS. The CDR3 region is CATSEYFGSGDGYTF. The CDR3 nucleotides read TGTGCCACCAGTGAATATTTCGGGTCAGGGGATGGCTACACCTTC.

The chain uses TRBV5-4 and TRBJ2-7; tentatively, D is TRBD1 (8 bases). The germline V and J ends were trimmed by 2 bases and 4 bases, with 13 bases remaining between them. CDR1 and CDR2 (germline): SGHNT, YYREEE (reference sequence). The CDR3 length is 14 residues. The CDR3 DNA is TGTGCCAGCAGCTTAGGACAGGGAGGGTACGAGCAGTACTTC. Translation gives CASSLGQGGYEQYF.

V usage is TRBV6-6 and J usage is TRBJ1-1, with TRBD1 identical over 8 bases. Germline V CDR1 and CDR2: MNHNY, SVGAGI (reference sequence). The CDR3 loop spans 14 amino acids. With V trimmed by 2 bases and J by 4 bases, 3 bases remained unmatched. CDR3 amino acids: CASSYVGTGTEAFF. The CDR3 coding sequence is TGTGCCAGCAGTTACGTCGGGACAGGCACTGAAGCTTTCTTT.

The sample holds a few counts of this clone. The chain links TRBV5-6 to TRBJ2-7, with no clear D. Looked up from germline, CDR1 is SGHDT and CDR2 is YYEEEE. This CDR3 is built from 13 residues. Trimming stripped 0 bases from V and 1 base from J, with 5 bases between. CDR3 residues: CASSLGYSYEQYF. For the CDR3, the DNA is TGTGCCAGCAGCTTGGGGTATTCCTACGAGCAGTACTTC.

The DNA for the CDR3 is TGTGCCAGCAGTAGCGGACAGGACCACAATGAGCAGTTCTTC. Encoded protein: CASSSGQDHNEQFF. The chain has TRBV6-6 and TRBJ2-1; 7 bases line up with TRBD1. Germline V CDR1 and CDR2: MNHNY, SVGAGI (reference sequence). This CDR3 region has 14 residues. V lost 5 bases to trimming and J lost 5 bases; unmatched junction nucleotides: 6.

This clone came up once. The rearrangement uses TRBV6-6 and TRBJ1-2; 7 positions agree with TRBD1. Germline V gene lookup returns CDR1 MNHNY and CDR2 SVGAGI (reference sequence). J lost 8 bases, V lost 4 bases, and 13 bases had no gene match. CDR3 length: 15 residues. The CDR3 here is CASSSQGGARDGYTF. In DNA form, the CDR3 reads TGTGCCAGCAGTTCCCAAGGGGGCGCCAGGGACGGCTACACCTTC.

The sample holds a few counts of this clone. The chain combines TRBV7-9 with TRBJ1-6, with D perhaps matching TRBD1 (5 bases). The CDR3 extends over 15 amino acids. Germline V CDR1 and CDR2: SEHNR, FQNEAQ (reference sequence). With 5 bases removed from V and 7 bases from J, the gap between germline ends came to 15 bases. This chain's CDR3 is CASSRGAADNSPLHF. The CDR3 bases are TGTGCCAGCAGCAGGGGAGCGGCCGACAATTCACCCCTCCACTTT.